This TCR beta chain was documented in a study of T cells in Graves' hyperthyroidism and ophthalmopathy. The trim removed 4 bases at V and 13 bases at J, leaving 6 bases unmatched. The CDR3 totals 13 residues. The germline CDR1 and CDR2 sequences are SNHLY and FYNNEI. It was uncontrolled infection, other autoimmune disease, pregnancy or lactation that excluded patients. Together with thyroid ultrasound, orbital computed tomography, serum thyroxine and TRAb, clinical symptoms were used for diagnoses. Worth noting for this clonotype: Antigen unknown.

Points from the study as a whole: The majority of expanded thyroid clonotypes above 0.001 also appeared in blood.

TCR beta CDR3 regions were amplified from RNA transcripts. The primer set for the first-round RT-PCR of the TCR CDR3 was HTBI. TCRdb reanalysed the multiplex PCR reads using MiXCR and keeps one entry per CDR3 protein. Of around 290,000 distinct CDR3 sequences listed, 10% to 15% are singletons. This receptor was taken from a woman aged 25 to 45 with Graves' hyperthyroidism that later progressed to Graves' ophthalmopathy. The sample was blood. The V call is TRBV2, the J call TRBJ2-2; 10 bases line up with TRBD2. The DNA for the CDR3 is TGTGCCAGCAGTGGGCTAGCGGGAGAGTCGCTGTTTTTT. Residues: CASSGLAGESLFF.